This T cell receptor (beta chain) emerged from a study of type 1 regulatory T cells. Study overall: This in vitro CD4 product, T-allo10, is enriched for Tr1 cells and alloantigen-specific.

V was cut by 4 bases and J by 3 bases, with 4 bases left in between. Germline V gives CDR1 KGHDR, CDR2 SFDVKD. The CDR3 totals 12 residues. One entry per CDR3 protein results from TCRdb running MiXCR on the reads. This table holds approximately 97,000 distinct CDR3 sequences, around a third found once. The rearrangement links TRBV24-1 to TRBJ2-3; the D is unclear. The sequenced sample consisted of CD4+ T cells, either the whole sample or a sorted fraction (not recorded which). The source is a human donor in good health. CDR3 residues: CATSDQTDTQYF. CDR3 nucleotide sequence: TGTGCCACCAGTGACCAGACAGATACGCAGTATTTT.